Below, one T cell receptor beta chain is given with its context. No antigen is known for it. The V gene's germline CDR1 is MNHEY and CDR2 SMNVEV (reference sequence). This CDR3 is 14 amino acids long. The germline V and J ends were trimmed by 3 bases and 3 bases, with 9 bases remaining between them. TCRdb used MiXCR to reprocess the 5' RACE reads, holding one entry per CDR3 protein. The sample comprises hundreds of thousands of distinct CDR3 sequences, 15% to 20% of which are singletons, and more than 20% rests with the top ten. The sample is drawn from a study of T-cell memory formation after mild COVID-19. Points from the study as a whole: Several responding clones turned up in pre-infection memory, indicating that cross-reactive memory may have taken part. CD4/CD8 balance characterized clones contracting day 15 to 85, and CD4+ skew characterized later expanders.

The clonotype originates from a man younger than 35 who had mild COVID-19 (a few samples of this study predate the infection). Cell type and time point are not known. The V call is TRBV27, the J call TRBJ1-5; perhaps TRBD1 as D (5 bases). Sequencing was done on a sample of PBMCs or a T cell subset sorted from them (not recorded which). CDR3 protein: CASSFGGINQPQHF. The CDR3 nucleotides read TGTGCCAGCAGTTTCGGGGGAATCAATCAGCCCCAGCATTTT.